This entry describes one T cell receptor beta chain. Its target is not known. The sample is drawn from a study of shared clonotypes between healthy human individuals. Study findings and constraints: A limitation of the genetic and exposure-history diversity represented arose from few donors. Lower generation probabilities were found for non-shared clonotypes than for those shared by all four donors.

Germline trimming cut 1 base from V and 0 bases from J; bases unmatched to any gene: 2. CDR3 size: 15 residues. Per germline, CDR1 SGHVS and CDR2 FQNEAQ. The table came from immunoSEQ multiplex PCR; TCRdb's copy has only in-frame clones and leaves some out. The sample yields approximately 600,000 clones, 85% to 95% seen once. CD8 cells classed as naive were CD45RO-negative and positively selected for CCR7, excluding terminally differentiated effector memory CD45RA+ cells. Donors were healthy HIV-negative adults without recent acute infections or vaccinations. Sequenced: naive CD8+ T cells sorted from blood. J is TRBJ1-1 and V is TRBV7-8; 7 bases line up with TRBD1. This receptor was taken from a woman in her twenties or thirties in good health. CDR3 in DNA: TGTGCCAGCAGCTTAGGGACAGGTTTGAACACTGAAGCTTTCTTT. It codes for CASSLGTGLNTEAFF.